This TCR beta chain was identified in a study of T cell repertoires in cytomegalovirus infection. MiXCR, applied by TCRdb to the reads, yields one record per CDR3 protein. The data contain roughly 120,000 distinct CDR3 sequences, roughly 32% of them singletons. Notes on this clonotype: Its antigen is unidentified.

The TCR was taken from a human donor in good health (CMV status not recorded). Some clones in this sample may be carry-over from other donors' samples. The sample in question was CD8+ T cells from cultured PBMCs, obtained from culture after CMV antigen stimulation.

The DNA for the CDR3 is TGTGCCAGCAGTTACTCGACAGGACAGGGCTCCAACTATGGCTACACCTTC. Amino acids: CASSYSTGQGSNYGYTF. V usage is TRBV6-5 and J usage is TRBJ1-2; 8 nucleotides align to TRBD1. This CDR3 is 17 amino acids long. Trimming at V came to 0 bases and at J to 2 bases, leaving 8 bases not matched to a gene. CDR1 is MNHEY and CDR2 is SVGAGI in the germline V gene.